This T cell receptor (beta chain) was identified in a study of blood T cell repertoires in COVID-19. Study in general: There were acute and convalescent COVID-19 samples, and they came from the United States, Italy and Spain.

The data were produced by immunoSEQ multiplex PCR, yet TCRdb's version contains in-frame clones alone and is incomplete. Of some 140,000 clones in the sample, roughly 80% were seen once. The CDR3 has 17 amino acids. V trimming: 3 bases; J trimming: 4 bases; junction bases outside the gene matches: 13. Germline V gene sequence: CDR1 DFQATT, CDR2 SNEGSKA (reference sequence). The material sequenced was peripheral blood. The chain recombines TRBV20-1 with TRBJ2-1, with TRBD2 identical over 9 bases. This clonotype was sampled from an elderly woman with acute or convalescent COVID-19. The CDR3: CSASLLGRRGGYNEQFF. The CDR3 bases are TGCAGTGCTAGTCTCCTAGGGAGGCGGGGGGGATACAATGAGCAGTTCTTC.